Below, 6 T cell receptor beta chains from the same sample are listed, as sequenced in a study of kidney transplant recipient with SARS-CoV-2 infection. TCRdb re-called the reads with MiXCR, one entry per CDR3 protein. Here the sample spans 200,000 to 300,000 distinct CDR3 sequences, around 30% being singletons. The sample here was a blood sample, taken at baseline and on roughly day 110 from a kidney transplant recipient. The receptor source for this set is a male patient aged 30 to 40 who had COVID-19 and was a kidney transplant recipient. These T cells may partly come from the graft donor.

The chain couples TRBV20-1 to TRBJ2-1; TRBD2 aligns across 14 bases. CDR1 is DFQATT, CDR2 SNEGSKA, per germline (reference sequence). With 5 bases clipped from V and 8 bases from J, the junction kept 8 bases outside the gene matches. The CDR3 is 15 residues long. CDR3 sequence reads: CSAYATSGGGHEQFF. The CDR3 DNA is TGCAGTGCTTACGCGACTAGCGGGGGGGGTCATGAGCAGTTCTTC.

In this sample, this clonotype turned up many times. The rearrangement links TRBV19 to TRBJ1-5, with TRBD1 matching over 10 bases. V trimming: 3 bases; J trimming: 6 bases; junction bases outside the gene matches: 8. This CDR3 has 16 amino acids. Per germline, CDR1 LNHDA and CDR2 SQIVND (reference sequence). This CDR3 reads CASSMSTGGVIQPQHF. In DNA, the CDR3 is TGTGCCAGTAGTATGTCGACAGGGGGCGTGATTCAGCCCCAGCATTTT.

For this clonotype: In this CDR3 the conserved last residue, phenylalanine or tryptophan, is missing, so a read error is likely. The chain recombines TRBV19 with TRBJ1-2; a possible D gene is TRBD1 (5 bases). Germline CDR1 is LNHDA and CDR2 is SQIVND (reference sequence). V was shortened by 5 bases and J by 4 bases, with 23 bases between the two germline ends. This CDR3 is 17 amino acids long. CDR3 protein: CASSLCRTNRKTYGYTS. CDR3 bases: TGTGCCAGTAGTCTGTGCCGGACAAATCGAAAGACCTATGGCTACACCTCC.

At least ten counts were recorded for this clonotype. The rearrangement uses TRBV6-1 and TRBJ1-5; D call uncertain. Trimming pared 1 base from V and 5 bases from J, leaving 9 bases between. Germline-derived CDR1 and CDR2 are MNHNS and SASEGT. CDR3 length equals 14 residues. DNA of the CDR3: TGTGCCAGCAGTGAAGTTAGAGACTATCAGCCCCAGCATTTT. Residues: CASSEVRDYQPQHF.

The sample holds many counts of this clonotype. This rearrangement joins TRBV13 to TRBJ2-7, with D unclear. Trimming pared 5 bases from V and 3 bases from J, leaving 11 bases between. CDR3 length: 13 residues. Germline CDR1 reads PRHDT; CDR2 reads FYEKMQ (reference sequence). CDR3 amino acids: CASSPPLGYEQYF. The CDR3 nucleotides read TGTGCCAGCAGCCCCCCGCTAGGCTACGAGCAGTACTTC.

This chain connects TRBV12-5 to TRBJ2-2; no clear D gene. The germline gives CDR1 LGHNT, CDR2 FRNRAP. This CDR3 contains 14 residues. Deletions cut 4 bases from V and 6 bases from J, with 12 bases between. CDR3: CASGSPSHAGELFF. As DNA, the CDR3 is TGTGCTAGTGGTTCCCCGTCCCACGCCGGGGAGCTGTTTTTT.